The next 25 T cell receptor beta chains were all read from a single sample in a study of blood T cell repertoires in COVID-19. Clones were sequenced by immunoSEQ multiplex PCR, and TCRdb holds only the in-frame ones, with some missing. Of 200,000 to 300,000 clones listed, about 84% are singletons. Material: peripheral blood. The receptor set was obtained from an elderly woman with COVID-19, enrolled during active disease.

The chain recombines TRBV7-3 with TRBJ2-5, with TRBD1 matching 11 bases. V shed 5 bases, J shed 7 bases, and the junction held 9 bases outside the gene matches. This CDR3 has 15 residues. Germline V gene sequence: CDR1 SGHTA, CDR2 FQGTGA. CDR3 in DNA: TGTGCCAGCAGCCTGGGACAGGGGGAGGTGGGGACCCAGTACTTC. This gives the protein CASSLGQGEVGTQYF.

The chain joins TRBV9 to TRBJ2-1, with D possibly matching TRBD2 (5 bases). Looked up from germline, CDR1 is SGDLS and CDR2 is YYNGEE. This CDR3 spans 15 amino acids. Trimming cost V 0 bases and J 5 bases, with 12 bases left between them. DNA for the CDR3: TGTGCCAGCAGCGTAGGGGCTAGCAACCACAATGAGCAGTTCTTC. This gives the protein CASSVGASNHNEQFF.

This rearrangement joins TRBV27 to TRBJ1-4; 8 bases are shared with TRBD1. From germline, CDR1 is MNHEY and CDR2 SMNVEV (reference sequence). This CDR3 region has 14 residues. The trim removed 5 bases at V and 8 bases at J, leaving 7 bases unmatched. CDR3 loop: CASSPQGAPEKLFF. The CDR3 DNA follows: TGTGCCAGCAGTCCTCAGGGGGCGCCGGAAAAACTGTTTTTT. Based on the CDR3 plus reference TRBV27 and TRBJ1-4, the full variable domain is EAQVTQNPRYLITVTGKKLTVTCSQNMNHEYMSWYRQDPGLGLRQIYYSMNVEVTDKGDVPEGYKVSRKEKRNFPLILESPSPNQTSLYFCASSPQGAPEKLFFGSGTQLSVL.

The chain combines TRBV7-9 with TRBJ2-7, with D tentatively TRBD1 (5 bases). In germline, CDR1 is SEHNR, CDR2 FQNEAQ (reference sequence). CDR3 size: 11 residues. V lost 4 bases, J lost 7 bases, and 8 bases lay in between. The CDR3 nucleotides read TGTGCCAGCAGCTCCAACAGGGAGCAGTACTTC. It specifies CASSSNREQYF.

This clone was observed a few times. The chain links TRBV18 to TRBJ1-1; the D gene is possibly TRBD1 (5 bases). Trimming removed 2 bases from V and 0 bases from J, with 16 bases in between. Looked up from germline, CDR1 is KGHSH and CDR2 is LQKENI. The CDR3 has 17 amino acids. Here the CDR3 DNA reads TGTGCCAGCTCACCAAGTGGAGGGGCGAACATGAACACTGAAGCTTTCTTT. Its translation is CASSPSGGANMNTEAFF.

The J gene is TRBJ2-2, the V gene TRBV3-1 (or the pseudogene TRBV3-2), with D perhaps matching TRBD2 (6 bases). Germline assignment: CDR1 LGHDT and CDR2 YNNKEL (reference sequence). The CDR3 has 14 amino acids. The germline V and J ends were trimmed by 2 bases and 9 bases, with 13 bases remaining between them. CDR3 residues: CASSQPPGGRELFF. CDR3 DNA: TGTGCCAGCAGCCAACCCCCTGGGGGGAGGGAGCTGTTTTTT.

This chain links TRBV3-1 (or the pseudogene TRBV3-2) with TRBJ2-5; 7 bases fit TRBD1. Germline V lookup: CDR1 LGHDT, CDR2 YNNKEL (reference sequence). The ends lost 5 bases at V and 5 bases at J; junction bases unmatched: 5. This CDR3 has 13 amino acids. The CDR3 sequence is CASSGQVKETQYF. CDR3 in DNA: TGTGCCAGCAGCGGACAGGTCAAGGAGACCCAGTACTTC.

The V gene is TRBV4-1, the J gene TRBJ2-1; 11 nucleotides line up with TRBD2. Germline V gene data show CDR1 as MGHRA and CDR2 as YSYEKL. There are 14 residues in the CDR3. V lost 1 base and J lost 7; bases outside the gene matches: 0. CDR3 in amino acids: CASSQASGGNEQFF. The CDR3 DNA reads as TGCGCCAGCAGCCAAGCTAGCGGGGGGAATGAGCAGTTCTTC.

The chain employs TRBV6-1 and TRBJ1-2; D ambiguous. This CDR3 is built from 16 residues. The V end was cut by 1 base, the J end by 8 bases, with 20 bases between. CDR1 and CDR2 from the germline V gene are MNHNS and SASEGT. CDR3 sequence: CASSEGALGSSGGYTF. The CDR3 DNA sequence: TGTGCCAGCAGTGAAGGGGCCTTAGGGTCAAGCGGCGGCTACACCTTC.

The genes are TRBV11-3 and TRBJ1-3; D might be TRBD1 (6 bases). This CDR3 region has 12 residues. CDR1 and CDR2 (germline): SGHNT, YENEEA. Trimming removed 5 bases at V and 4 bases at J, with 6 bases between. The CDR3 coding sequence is TGTGCCAGCAGCGGACAGGGAAACACCATATATTTT. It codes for CASSGQGNTIYF.

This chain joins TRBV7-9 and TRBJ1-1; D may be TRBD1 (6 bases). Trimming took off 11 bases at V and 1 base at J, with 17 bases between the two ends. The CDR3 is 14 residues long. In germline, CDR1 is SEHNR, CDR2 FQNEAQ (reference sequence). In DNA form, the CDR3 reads TGTGCCTGCACCCGACAAGGGGGGAACACTGAAGCTTTCTTT. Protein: CACTRQGGNTEAFF.

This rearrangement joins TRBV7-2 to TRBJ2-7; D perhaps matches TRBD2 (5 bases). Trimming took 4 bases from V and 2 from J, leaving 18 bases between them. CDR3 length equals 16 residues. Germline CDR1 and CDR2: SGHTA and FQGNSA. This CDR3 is CASSSPERQRAYEQYF. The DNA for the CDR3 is TGTGCCAGCAGCTCCCCGGAGCGGCAGAGGGCCTACGAGCAGTACTTC.

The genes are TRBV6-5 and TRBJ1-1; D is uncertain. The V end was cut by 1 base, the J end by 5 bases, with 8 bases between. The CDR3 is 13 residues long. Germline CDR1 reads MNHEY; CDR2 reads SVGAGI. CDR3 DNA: TGTGCCAGCAGTTACTTGGAGAATACTGAAGCTTTCTTT. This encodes CASSYLENTEAFF.

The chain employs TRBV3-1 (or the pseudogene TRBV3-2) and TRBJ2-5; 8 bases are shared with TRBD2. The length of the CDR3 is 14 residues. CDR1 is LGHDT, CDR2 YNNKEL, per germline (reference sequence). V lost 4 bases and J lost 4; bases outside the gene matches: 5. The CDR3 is CASSLSGAGETQYF. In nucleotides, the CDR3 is TGTGCCAGCAGCCTTAGCGGGGCAGGAGAGACCCAGTACTTC.

As DNA, the CDR3 is TGTGCCACCAGTTATTCCTTCGGGACAGGGATCCATGGCTACACCTTC. Translated: CATSYSFGTGIHGYTF. The rearrangement joins TRBV24-1 to TRBJ1-2, with 9 bases matching TRBD1. The V gene end was trimmed by 6 bases and the J gene end by 6 bases; junction bases not matched to a gene: 13. The CDR3 spans 16 residues. Germline CDR1 reads KGHDR; CDR2 reads SFDVKD.

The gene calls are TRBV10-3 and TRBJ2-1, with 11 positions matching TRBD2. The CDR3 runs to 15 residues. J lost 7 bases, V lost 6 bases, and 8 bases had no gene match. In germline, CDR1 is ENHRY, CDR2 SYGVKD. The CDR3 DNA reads TGTGCCATCAGAACGGGACTAGCGGTCGAGAATGAGCAGTTCTTC. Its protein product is CAIRTGLAVENEQFF.

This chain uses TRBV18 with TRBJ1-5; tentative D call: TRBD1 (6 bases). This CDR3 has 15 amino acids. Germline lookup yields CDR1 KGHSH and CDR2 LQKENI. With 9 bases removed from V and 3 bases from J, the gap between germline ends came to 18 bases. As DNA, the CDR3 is TGTGCCAGTCAACAATCGCAGGGGCCCAATCAGCCCCAGCATTTT. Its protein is CASQQSQGPNQPQHF.

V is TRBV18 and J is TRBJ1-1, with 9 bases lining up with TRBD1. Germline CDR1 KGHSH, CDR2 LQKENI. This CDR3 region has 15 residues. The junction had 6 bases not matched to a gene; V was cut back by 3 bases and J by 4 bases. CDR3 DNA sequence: TGTGCCAGCTCACCTCCACAGGGGGCTGCCACTGAAGCTTTCTTT. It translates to CASSPPQGAATEAFF.

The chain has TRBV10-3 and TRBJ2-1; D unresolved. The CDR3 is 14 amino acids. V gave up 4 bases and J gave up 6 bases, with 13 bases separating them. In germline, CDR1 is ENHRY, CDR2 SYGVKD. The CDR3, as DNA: TGTGCCATCAGTGTTACTTCGACTGGCAATGAGCAGTTCTTC. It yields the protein CAISVTSTGNEQFF.

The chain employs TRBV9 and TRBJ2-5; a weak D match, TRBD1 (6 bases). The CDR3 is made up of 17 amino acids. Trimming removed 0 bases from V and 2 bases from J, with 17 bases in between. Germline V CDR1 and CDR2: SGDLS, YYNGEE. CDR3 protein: CASSVGGRGTIQETQYF. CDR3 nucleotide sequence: TGTGCCAGCAGCGTAGGTGGCAGAGGGACAATACAAGAGACCCAGTACTTC.

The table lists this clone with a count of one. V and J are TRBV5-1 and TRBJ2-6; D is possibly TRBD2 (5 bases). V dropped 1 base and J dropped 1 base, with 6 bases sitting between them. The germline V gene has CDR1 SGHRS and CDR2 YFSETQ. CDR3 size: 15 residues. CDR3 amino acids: CASSLSGSGANVLTF. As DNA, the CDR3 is TGCGCCAGCAGCTTGTCGGGGTCTGGGGCCAACGTCCTGACTTTC.

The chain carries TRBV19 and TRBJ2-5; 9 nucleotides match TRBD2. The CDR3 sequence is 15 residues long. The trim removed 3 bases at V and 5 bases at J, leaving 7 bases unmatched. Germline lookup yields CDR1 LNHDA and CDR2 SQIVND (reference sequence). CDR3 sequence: CASSMAGGPGETQYF. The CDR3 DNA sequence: TGTGCCAGTAGTATGGCGGGGGGGCCTGGTGAGACCCAGTACTTC. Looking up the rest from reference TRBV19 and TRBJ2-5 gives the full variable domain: DGGITQSPKYLFRKEGQNVTLSCEQNLNHDAMYWYRQDPGQGLRLIYYSQIVNDFQKGDIAEGYSVSREKKESFPLTVTSAQKNPTAFYLCASSMAGGPGETQYFGPGTRLLVL.

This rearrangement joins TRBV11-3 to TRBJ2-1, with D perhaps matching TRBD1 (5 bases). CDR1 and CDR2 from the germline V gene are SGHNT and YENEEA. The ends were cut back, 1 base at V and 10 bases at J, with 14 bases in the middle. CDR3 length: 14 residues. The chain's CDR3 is CASSLGMGREEQFF. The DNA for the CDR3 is TGTGCCAGCAGCTTAGGTATGGGGCGCGAGGAGCAGTTCTTC.

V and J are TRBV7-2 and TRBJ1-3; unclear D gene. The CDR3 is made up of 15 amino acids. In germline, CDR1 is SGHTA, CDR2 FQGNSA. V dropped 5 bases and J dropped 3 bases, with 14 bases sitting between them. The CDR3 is CASSARTVGGNTIYF. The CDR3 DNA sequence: TGTGCCAGCAGCGCTCGTACGGTTGGTGGAAACACCATATATTTT.

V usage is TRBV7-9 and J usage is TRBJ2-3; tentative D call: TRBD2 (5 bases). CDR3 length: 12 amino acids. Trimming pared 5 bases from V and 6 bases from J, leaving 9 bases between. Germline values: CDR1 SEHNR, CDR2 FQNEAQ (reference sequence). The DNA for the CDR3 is TGTGCCAGCAGCCCCGGACTCGATACGCAGTATTTT. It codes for CASSPGLDTQYF.